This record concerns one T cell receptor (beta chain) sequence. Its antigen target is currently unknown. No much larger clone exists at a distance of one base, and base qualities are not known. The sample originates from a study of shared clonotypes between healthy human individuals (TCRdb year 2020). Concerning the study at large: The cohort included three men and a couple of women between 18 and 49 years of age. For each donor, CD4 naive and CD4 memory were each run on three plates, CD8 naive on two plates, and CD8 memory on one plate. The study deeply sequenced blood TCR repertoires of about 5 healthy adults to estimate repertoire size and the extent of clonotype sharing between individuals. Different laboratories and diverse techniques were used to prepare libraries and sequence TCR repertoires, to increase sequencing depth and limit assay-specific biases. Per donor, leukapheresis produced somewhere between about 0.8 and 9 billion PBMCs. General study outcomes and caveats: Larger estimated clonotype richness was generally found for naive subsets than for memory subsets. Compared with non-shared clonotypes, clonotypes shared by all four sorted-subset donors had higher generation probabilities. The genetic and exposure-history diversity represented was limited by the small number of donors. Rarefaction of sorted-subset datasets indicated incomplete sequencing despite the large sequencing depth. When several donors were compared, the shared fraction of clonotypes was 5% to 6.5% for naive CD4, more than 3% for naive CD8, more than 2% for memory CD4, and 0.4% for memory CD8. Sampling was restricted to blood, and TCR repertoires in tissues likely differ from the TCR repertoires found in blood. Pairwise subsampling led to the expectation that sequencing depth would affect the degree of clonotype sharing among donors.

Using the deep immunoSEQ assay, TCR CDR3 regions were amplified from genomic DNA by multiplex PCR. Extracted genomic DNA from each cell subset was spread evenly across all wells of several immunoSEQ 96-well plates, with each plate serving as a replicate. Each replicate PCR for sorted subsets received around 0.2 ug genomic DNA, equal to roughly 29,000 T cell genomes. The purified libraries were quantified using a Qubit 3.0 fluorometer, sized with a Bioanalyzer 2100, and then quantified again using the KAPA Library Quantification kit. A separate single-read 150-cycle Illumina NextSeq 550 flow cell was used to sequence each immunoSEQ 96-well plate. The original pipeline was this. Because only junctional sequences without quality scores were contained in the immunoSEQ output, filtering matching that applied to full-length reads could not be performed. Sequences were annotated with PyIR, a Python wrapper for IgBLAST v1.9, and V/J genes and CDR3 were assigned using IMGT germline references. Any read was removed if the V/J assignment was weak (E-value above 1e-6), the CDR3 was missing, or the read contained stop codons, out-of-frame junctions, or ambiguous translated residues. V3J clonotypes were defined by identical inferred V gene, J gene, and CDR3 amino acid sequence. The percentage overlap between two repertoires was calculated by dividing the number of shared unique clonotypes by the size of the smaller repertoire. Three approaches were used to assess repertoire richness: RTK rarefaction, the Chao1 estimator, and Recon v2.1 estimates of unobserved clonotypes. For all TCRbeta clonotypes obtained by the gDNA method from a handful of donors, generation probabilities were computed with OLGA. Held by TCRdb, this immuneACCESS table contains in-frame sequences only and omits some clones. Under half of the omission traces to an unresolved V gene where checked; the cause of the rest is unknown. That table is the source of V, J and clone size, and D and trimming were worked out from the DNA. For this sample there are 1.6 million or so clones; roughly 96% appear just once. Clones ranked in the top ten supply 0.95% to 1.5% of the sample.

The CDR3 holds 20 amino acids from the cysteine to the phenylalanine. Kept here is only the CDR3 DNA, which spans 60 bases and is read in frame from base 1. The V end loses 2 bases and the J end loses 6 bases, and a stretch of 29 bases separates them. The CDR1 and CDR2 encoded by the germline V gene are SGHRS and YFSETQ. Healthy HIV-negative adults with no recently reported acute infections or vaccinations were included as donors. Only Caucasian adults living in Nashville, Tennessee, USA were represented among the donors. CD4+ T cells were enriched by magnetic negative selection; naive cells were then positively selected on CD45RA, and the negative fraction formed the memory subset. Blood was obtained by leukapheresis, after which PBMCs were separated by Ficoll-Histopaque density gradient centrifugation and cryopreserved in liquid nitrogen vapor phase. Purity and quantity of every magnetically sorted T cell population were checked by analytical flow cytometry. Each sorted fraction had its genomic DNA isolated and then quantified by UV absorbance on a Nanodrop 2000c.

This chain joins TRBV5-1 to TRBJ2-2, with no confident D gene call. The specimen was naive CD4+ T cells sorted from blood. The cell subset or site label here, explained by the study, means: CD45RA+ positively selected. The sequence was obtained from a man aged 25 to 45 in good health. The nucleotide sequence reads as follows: TGCGCCAGCAGCTTTAAAGGGCCAGAACCCAATGGTAGAAAGCCCGGGGAGCTGTTTTTT. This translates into CASSFKGPEPNGRKPGELFF.